This T cell receptor (beta chain) was identified during a study of blood T cells in healthy people across ages. General study findings and limits: Changes seen in expanded clonotypes were possibly confounded by donor CMV status left unknown.

As to this clonotype: Its antigen remains unknown.

PCR was performed a second time for about 6 to 11 cycles using a sample-barcoded 5' primer and a J-beta primer mix. Every cDNA was tagged by a template-switch adaptor with 12 random nucleotides. From the 5' RACE reads, TCRdb called clonotypes with MiXCR, one entry per CDR3 protein. The data show about 700,000 distinct CDR3 sequences, roughly 30% seen once. Germline V gives CDR1 DFQATT, CDR2 SNEGSKA (reference sequence). The CDR3 length is 11 residues. V shed 5 bases and J 10 bases; nucleotides not matched to a gene: 3. Every donor provided approximately 9.2 milliliters of peripheral blood. The rearrangement joins TRBV20-1 to TRBJ1-4; TRBD1 agrees at 8 bases. This TCR was sampled from a woman older than 75 in good health. Sequences were obtained from blood. CDR3 coding DNA: TGCAGTGCTCCCACAGGGGGAAAACTGTTTTTT. The encoded protein is CSAPTGGKLFF.